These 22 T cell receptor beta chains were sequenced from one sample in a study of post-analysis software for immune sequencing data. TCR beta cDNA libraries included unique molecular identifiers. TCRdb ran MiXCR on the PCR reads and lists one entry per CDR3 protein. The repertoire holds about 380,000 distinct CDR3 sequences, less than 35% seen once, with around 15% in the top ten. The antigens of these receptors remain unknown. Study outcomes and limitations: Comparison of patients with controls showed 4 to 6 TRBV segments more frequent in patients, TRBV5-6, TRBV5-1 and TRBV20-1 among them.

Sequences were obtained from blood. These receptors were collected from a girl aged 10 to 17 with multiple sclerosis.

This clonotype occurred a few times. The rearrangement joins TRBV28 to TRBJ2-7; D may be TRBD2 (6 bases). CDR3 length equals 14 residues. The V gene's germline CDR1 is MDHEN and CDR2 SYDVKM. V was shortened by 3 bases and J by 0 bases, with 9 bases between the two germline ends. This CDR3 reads CASSFGGISYEQYF. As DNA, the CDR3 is TGTGCCAGCAGTTTCGGGGGTATCTCCTACGAGCAGTACTTC.

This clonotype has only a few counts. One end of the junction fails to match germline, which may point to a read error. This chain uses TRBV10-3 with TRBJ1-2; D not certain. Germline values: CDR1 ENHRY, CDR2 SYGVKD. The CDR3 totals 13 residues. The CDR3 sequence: CAISEDGNYGCTF. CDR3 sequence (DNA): TGTGCCATCAGTGAAGACGGCAACTATGGCTGCACCTTC.

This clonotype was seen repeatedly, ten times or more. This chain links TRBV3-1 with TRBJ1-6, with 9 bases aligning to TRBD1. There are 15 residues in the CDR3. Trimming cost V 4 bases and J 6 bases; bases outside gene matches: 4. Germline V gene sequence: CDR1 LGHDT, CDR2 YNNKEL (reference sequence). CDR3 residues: CASSPPGQGNSPLHF. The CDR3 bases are TGTGCCAGCAGCCCCCCGGGACAGGGTAATTCACCCCTCCACTTT.

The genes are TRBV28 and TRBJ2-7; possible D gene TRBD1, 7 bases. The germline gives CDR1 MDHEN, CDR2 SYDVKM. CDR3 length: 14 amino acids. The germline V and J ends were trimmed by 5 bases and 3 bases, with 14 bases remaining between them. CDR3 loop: CASSTAGQYYEQYF. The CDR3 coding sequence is TGTGCCAGCAGTACCGCGGGACAGTACTACGAGCAGTACTTC. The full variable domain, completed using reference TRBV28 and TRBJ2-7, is DVKVTQSSRYLVKRTGEKVFLECVQDMDHENMFWYRQDPGLGLRLIYFSYDVKMKEKGDIPEGYSVSREKKERFSLILESASTNQTSMYLCASSTAGQYYEQYFGPGTRLTVT.

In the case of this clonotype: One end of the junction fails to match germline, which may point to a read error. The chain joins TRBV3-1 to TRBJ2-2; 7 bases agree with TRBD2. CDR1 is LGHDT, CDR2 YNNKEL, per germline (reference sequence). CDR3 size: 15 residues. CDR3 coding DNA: TGTGCCAGCAGCCAAGATCGAGGATTTGGGGGGGAGCGGTTTTTT. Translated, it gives CASSQDRGFGGERFF.

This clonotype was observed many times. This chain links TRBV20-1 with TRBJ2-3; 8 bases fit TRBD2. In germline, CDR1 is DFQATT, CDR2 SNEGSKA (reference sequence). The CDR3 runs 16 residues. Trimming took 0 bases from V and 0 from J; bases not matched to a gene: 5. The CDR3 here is CSARDYSGDSTDTQYF. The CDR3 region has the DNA TGCAGTGCTAGAGATTATAGCGGGGATAGCACAGATACGCAGTATTTT.

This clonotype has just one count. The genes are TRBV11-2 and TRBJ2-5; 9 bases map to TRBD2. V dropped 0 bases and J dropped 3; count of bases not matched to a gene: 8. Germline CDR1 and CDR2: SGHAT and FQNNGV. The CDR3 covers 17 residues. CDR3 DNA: TGTGCCAGCAGCTTAGATAGGAGGGCTAGCGGGGAAGAGACCCAGTACTTC. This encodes CASSLDRRASGEETQYF.

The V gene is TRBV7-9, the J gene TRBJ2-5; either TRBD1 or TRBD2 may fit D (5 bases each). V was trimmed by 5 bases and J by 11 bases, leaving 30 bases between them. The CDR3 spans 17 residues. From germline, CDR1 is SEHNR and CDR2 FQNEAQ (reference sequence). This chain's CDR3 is CASSDRGWGNRDVEQYF. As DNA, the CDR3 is TGTGCCAGCAGCGACCGTGGGTGGGGGAACCGGGATGTTGAGCAGTACTTC.

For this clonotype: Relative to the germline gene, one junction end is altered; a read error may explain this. The CDR3, as DNA: TGCGCCAGCAGTGAATGGCGGGGGACCCAAGAGACCCAGTGCTTC. Protein: CASSEWRGTQETQCF. V usage is TRBV10-2 and J usage is TRBJ2-5; 7 bases fit TRBD2. Per germline, CDR1 WSHSY and CDR2 SAAADI. This CDR3 is 15 amino acids long.

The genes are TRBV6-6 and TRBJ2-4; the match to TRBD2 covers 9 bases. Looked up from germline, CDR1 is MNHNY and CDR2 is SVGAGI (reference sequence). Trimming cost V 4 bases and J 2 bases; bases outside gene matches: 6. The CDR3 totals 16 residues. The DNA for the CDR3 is TGTGCCAGCAGTTCCAGCGGGGGGTGGACCAAAAACATTCAGTACTTC. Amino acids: CASSSSGGWTKNIQYF.

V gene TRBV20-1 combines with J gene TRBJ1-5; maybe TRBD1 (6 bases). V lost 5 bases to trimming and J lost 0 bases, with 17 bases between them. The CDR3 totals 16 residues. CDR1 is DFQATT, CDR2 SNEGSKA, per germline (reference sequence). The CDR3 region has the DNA TGCAGTGCTCAACTCGCAGGGGTCTATAGCAATCAGCCCCAGCATTTT. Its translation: CSAQLAGVYSNQPQHF.

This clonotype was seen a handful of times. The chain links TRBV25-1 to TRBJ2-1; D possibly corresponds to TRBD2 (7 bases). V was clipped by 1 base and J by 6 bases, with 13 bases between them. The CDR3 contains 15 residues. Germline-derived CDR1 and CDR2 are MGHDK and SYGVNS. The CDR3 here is CASSEWTGGLNEQFF. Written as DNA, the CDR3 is TGTGCCAGCAGTGAATGGACGGGGGGCCTCAATGAGCAGTTCTTC. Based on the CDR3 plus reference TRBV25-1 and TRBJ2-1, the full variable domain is EADIYQTPRYLVIGTGKKITLECSQTMGHDKMYWYQQDPGMELHLIHYSYGVNSTEKGDLSSESTVSRIRTEHFPLTLESARPSHTSQYLCASSEWTGGLNEQFFGPGTRLTVL.

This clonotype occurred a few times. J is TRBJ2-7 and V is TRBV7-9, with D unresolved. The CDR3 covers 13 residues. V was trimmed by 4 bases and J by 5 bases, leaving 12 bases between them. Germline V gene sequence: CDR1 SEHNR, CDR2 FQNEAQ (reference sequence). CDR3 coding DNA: TGTGCCAGCAGCTCAACCCCCCTTAACGAGCAGTACTTC. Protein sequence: CASSSTPLNEQYF. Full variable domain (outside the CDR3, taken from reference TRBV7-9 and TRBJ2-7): DTGVSQNPRHKITKRGQNVTFRCDPISEHNRLYWYRQTLGQGPEFLTYFQNEAQLEKSRLLSDRFSAERPKGSFSTLEIQRTEQGDSAMYLCASSSTPLNEQYFGPGTRLTVT.

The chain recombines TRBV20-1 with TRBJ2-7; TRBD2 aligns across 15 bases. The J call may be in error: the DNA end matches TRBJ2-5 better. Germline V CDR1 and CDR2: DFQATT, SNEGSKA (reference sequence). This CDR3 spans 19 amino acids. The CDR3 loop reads CSASFRDRGLAGGMKTQYF. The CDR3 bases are TGCAGTGCTAGCTTCCGGGACAGGGGACTAGCGGGGGGTATGAAGACCCAGTACTTC.

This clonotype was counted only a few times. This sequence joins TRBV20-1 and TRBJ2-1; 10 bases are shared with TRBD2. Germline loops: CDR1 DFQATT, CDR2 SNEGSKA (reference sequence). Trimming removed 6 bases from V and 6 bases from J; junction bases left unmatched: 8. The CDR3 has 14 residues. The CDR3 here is CSAEWPSGGNEQFF. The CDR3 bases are TGCAGTGCCGAGTGGCCTAGCGGGGGCAATGAGCAGTTCTTC.

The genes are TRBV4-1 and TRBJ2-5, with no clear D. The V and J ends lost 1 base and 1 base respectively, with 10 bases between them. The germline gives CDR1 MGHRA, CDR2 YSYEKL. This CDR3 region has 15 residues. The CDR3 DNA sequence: TGCGCCAGCAGCCAAGTTTGGGCAGCCCAAGAGACCCAGTACTTC. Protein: CASSQVWAAQETQYF.

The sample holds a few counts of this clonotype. Here the CDR3 reads CASSQEGWGSNEQFF. CDR3 nucleotide sequence: TGCGCCAGCAGCCAAGAGGGGTGGGGGTCCAATGAGCAGTTCTTC. The chain uses TRBV4-1 and TRBJ2-1; D assignment may be TRBD1 or TRBD2 (5 bases each). This CDR3 comprises 15 residues. Trimming took 0 bases from V and 6 from J, leaving 12 bases between them. From germline, CDR1 is MGHRA and CDR2 YSYEKL.

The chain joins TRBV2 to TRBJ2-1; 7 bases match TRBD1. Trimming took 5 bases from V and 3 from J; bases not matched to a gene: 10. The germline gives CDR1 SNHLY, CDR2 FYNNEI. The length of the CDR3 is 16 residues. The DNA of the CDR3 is TGTGCCAGCAGTAGAGGGGCAGGGGGTTACTACAATGAGCAGTTCTTC. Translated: CASSRGAGGYYNEQFF. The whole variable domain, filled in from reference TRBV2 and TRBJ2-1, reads EPEVTQTPSHQVTQMGQEVILRCVPISNHLYFYWYRQILGQKVEFLVSFYNNEISEKSEIFDDQFSVERPDGSNFTLKIRSTKLEDSAMYFCASSRGAGGYYNEQFFGPGTRLTVL.

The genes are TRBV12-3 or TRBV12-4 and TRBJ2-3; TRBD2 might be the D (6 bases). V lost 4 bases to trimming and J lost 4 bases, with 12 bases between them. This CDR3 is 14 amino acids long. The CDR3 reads CASSSASAADTQYF. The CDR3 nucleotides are TGTGCCAGCAGTTCTGCTAGCGCCGCAGATACGCAGTATTTT.

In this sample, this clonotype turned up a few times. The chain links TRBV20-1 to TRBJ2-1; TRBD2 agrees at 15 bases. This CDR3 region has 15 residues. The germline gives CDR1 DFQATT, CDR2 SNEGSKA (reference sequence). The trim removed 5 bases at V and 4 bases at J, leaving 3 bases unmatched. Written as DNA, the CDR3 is TGCAGTGCTGGAGGGACTAGCGGGAGGTACAATGAGCAGTTCTTC. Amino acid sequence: CSAGGTSGRYNEQFF.

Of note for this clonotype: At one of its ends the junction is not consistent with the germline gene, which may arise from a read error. The CDR3 DNA is TGTGCCGGCAGCTTATCCCGGGACAGCAATTCACCCCTCCACTTT. It is translated as CAGSLSRDSNSPLHF. The chain joins TRBV7-9 to TRBJ1-6, with TRBD1 matching 7 bases. Germline V lookup: CDR1 SEHNR, CDR2 FQNEAQ (reference sequence). The CDR3 sequence is 15 residues long.

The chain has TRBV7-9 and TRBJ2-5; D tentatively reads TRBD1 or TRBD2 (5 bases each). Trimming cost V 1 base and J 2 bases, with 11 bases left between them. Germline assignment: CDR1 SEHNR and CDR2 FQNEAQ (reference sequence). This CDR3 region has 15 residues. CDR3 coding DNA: TGTGCCAGCAGCTTAGTCCGGGGACGACAAGAGACCCAGTACTTC. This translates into CASSLVRGRQETQYF.